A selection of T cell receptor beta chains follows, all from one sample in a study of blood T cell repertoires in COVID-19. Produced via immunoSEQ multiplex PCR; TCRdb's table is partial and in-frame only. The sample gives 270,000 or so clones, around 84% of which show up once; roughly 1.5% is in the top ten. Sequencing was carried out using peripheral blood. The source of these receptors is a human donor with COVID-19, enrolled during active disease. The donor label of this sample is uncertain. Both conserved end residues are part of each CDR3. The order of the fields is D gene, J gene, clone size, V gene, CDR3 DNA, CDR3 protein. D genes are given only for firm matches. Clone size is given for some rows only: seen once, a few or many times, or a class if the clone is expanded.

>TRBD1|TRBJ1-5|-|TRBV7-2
TGTGCCAGCAGCTCGGACAGGGGGCAGCCCCAGCATTTT
CASSSDRGQPQHF
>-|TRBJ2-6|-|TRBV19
TGTGCCAGTAGTATACAGGGCCGGCTAGGCGTCCTGACTTTC
CASSIQGRLGVLTF
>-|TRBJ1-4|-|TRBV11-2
TGTGCCAGCAGCTTAGACAGGGGTGAAAAACTGTTTTTT
CASSLDRGEKLFF
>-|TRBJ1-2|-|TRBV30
TGTGCCTGGACGGACCTGGGGGGATTCTATGGCTACACCTTC
CAWTDLGGFYGYTF
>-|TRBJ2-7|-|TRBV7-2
TGTGCCAGCAGCTGGCCGAGCGGCTCCTACGAGCAGTACTTC
CASSWPSGSYEQYF
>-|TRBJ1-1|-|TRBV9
TGTGCCAGCAGCGGGAGGGTAATGGACACTGAAGCTTTCTTT
CASSGRVMDTEAFF
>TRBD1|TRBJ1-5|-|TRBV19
TGTGCCAGTAGCCCGGGACAGGGAAATCAGCCCCAGCATTTT
CASSPGQGNQPQHF
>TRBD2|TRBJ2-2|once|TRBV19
TGTGCCAGTATTAGCGGGAGAAGTACCGGGGAGCTGTTTTTT
CASISGRSTGELFF
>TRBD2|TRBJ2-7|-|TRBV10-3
TGTGCCATCGGCTTGGGGACTAGCGGGAGTTACGAGCAGTACTTC
CAIGLGTSGSYEQYF
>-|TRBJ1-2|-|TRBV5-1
TGCGCCAGCAGCTTGCCAGATCCGAGGTATGGCTACACCTTC
CASSLPDPRYGYTF
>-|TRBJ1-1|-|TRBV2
TGTGCCAGCAGCGATTCCAGGGGTAACACTGAAGCTTTCTTT
CASSDSRGNTEAFF
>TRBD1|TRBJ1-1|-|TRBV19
TGTGCCAGTAGTATGGACAGGGAGGTGGCTGAAGCTTTCTTT
CASSMDREVAEAFF
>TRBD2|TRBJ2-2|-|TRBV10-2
TGCGCCAGCAGTGTAGTCGGGACTAGCGGAACCACCGGGGAGCTGTTTTTT
CASSVVGTSGTTGELFF
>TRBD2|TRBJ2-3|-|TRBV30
TGTGCCTGGAGTGTCCGCAGCGGGAGTGTAGGAGATACGCAGTATTTT
CAWSVRSGSVGDTQYF
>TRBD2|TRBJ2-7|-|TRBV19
TGTGCCAGTAGCTCGCCCGGGGGGATGTACGAGCAGTACTTC
CASSSPGGMYEQYF
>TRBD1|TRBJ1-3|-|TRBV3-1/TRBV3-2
TGTGCCAGCAGCCCCAGGGGGAGCTCTGGAAACACCATATATTTT
CASSPRGSSGNTIYF
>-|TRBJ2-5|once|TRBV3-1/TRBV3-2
TGTGCCAGCAGCCGTCGCGACTGGCAAGAGACCCAGTACTTC
CASSRRDWQETQYF
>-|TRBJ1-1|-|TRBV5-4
TGTGCCAGCAGCTTGGATGGGAGGGTTAGAGCTTTCTTT
CASSLDGRVRAFF
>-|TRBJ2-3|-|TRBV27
TGTGCCAGCAGCCGCCTCGCCGGCGGGGAATCAGATACGCAGTATTTT
CASSRLAGGESDTQYF
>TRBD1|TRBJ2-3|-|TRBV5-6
TGTGCCAGCAGCCCCGGGACAGGGGACGGAGATACGCAGTATTTT
CASSPGTGDGDTQYF
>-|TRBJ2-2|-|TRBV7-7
TGTGCTAGCAGCTTAGATCGACAGAACACCGGGGAGCTGTTTTTT
CASSLDRQNTGELFF
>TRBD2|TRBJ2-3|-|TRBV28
TGTGCCAGCAGTCGGGGAGGGCAGACAGATACGCAGTATTTT
CASSRGGQTDTQYF
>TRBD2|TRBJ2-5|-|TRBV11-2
TGTGCCAGCAGCTTAGATCGGGGGGGGGAGACCCAGTACTTC
CASSLDRGGETQYF
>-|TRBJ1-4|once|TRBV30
TGTGCCTGGAGTGTCTCCCGGACAGCAACTAATGAAAAACTGTTTTTT
CAWSVSRTATNEKLFF
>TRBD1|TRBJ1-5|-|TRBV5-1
TGCGCCAGCAGCGACGGACAGGGTGGCAATCAGCCCCAGCATTTT
CASSDGQGGNQPQHF
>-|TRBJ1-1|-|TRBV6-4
TGTGCCAGCAGTGAGAGGATAGGGGCTGAAGCTTTCTTT
CASSERIGAEAFF
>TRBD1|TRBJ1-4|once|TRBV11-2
TGTGCCAGCAGCTGGTCGGGACAGGCTAATGAAAAACTGTTTTTT
CASSWSGQANEKLFF
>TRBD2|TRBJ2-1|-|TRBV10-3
TGTGCCATCAGGCCGCCGGCTAGCGGGGACAATGAGCAGTTCTTC
CAIRPPASGDNEQFF
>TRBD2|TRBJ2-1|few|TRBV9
TGTGCCAGCAGCGAGGGACTCACCGTCGGGAGGAGCGGGATGTACAATGAGCAGTTCTTC
CASSEGLTVGRSGMYNEQFF
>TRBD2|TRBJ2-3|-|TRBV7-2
TGTGCCAGCAGCTTAGAGCGGGAGGTTGATACGCAGTATTTT
CASSLEREVDTQYF
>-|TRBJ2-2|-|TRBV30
TGTGCCTGGAGCAGGGTAGGGGGGGCAACCGGGGAGCTGTTTTTT
CAWSRVGGATGELFF
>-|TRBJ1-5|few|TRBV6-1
TGTGCCAGCAGTGAAAGGTCGAATCAGGGCAATCAGCCCCAGCATTTT
CASSERSNQGNQPQHF
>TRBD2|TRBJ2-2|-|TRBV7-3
TGTGCCAGCAGCTACACCTCCGGGACTAGCGTGAACACCGGGGAGCTGTTTTTT
CASSYTSGTSVNTGELFF
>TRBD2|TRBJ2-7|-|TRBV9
TGTGCCAGCAGCCCTAGCGGGAAGGGTTGGGACGAGCAGTACTTC
CASSPSGKGWDEQYF
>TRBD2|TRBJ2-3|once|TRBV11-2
TGTGCCAGCAGCCTGTGGGGACTACTTACTGACTCTAGCACAGATACGCAGTATTTT
CASSLWGLLTDSSTDTQYF
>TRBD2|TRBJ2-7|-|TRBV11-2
TGTGCCAGCAGCTTAGAGAGAGCGGGAGGGCCGCACTTC
CASSLERAGGPHF
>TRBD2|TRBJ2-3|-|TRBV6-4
TGTGCCAGCGCGGGGGATTACACAGATACGCAGTATTTT
CASAGDYTDTQYF
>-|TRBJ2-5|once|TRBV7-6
TGTGCCAGCAGCTTAGGGGCGGGAAAAGAGACCCAGTACTTC
CASSLGAGKETQYF
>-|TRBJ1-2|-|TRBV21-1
TGTGCCAGCAGCAAAGTTGTAGGAGTGGGTGGCTACACCTTC
CASSKVVGVGGYTF
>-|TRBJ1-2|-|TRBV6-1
TGTGCCAGCAGTGAAGCTTCCGGGGATCGCTATGGCTACACCTTC
CASSEASGDRYGYTF
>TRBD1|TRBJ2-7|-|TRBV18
TGTGCCAGCTCAACCGGACAGGGGGAGCAGTACTTC
CASSTGQGEQYF
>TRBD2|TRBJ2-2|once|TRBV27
TGTGCCAGCAGCCGATCGGGAGGGGACACCGGGGAGCTGTTTTTT
CASSRSGGDTGELFF
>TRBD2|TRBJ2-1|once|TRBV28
TGTGCCAGCTCTCCTGGTACTAGCGGGTTGAATGAGCAGTTCTTC
CASSPGTSGLNEQFF
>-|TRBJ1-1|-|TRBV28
TGTGCCAGCACTGGGGGGGGAGGGACTGAAGCTTTCTTT
CASTGGGGTEAFF
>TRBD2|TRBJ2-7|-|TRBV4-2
TGTGCCAGCAGCCAAGGGGCCGGACTAGCGGGAGTATTAAGGTACGAGCAGTACTTC
CASSQGAGLAGVLRYEQYF
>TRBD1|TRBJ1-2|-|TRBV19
TGTGCCAGTAGTATAGGACAGGGGCACTCCGGCTACACCTTC
CASSIGQGHSGYTF
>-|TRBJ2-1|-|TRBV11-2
TGTGCCAGCAGTCCCGACTGGCCTAGTTTTAGTAATGAGCAGTTCTTC
CASSPDWPSFSNEQFF
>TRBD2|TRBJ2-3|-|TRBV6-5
TGTGCCAGCAGTTACGGCGGGAGGACCACAGATACGCAGTATTTT
CASSYGGRTTDTQYF
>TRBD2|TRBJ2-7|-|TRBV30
TGTGCCTGGAGTGTCTCGGGGGGGGGTGGAGAGCAGTACTTC
CAWSVSGGGGEQYF
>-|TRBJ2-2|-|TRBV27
TGTGCCAGCAGTTTCCTAGACGGGGAGCTGTTTTTT
CASSFLDGELFF
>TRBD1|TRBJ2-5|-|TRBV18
TGTGCCAGCTCACCTAGAATTTTTGGGACAGGCCAAGAGACCCAGTACTTC
CASSPRIFGTGQETQYF
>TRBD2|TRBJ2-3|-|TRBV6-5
TGTGCCAGCAGTTACGGCCTAGCGGGAATCACAGATACGCAGTATTTT
CASSYGLAGITDTQYF
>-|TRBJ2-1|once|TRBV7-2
TGTGCCAGCAGCTTAGCGGGCAGCCAAGGAGGTGAGCAGTTCTTC
CASSLAGSQGGEQFF
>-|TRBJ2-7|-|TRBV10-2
TGCGCCAGCACCCCATTCGGCGAGCAGTACTTC
CASTPFGEQYF
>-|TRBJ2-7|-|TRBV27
TGTGCCAGCAGTTCGAGGTTGGGGCAAATCTACGAGCAGTACTTC
CASSSRLGQIYEQYF
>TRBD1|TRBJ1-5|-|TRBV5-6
TGTGCCAGCAGCTTGAACGCGGGACAGGGTGGTCAGCCCCAGCATTTT
CASSLNAGQGGQPQHF
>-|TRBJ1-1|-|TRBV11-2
TGTGCCAGCAGCTTAGTGGCACTGAACACTGAAGCTTTCTTT
CASSLVALNTEAFF
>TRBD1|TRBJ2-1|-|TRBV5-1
TGCGCCAGCAGCGTTACCGGGACAGGGGGCTACAATGAGCAGTTCTTC
CASSVTGTGGYNEQFF